This entry is about one T cell receptor (beta chain). Its antigen is undetermined. CDR1 is WSHSY, CDR2 SAAADI, per germline. Deletions cut 0 bases from V and 4 bases from J, with 9 bases between. This CDR3 is built from 14 residues. This specimen belongs to a study of cytomegalovirus exposure and HLA in healthy donors. The primer mix had 60 Vbeta and 13 Jbeta primers. Some clones are missing from TCRdb's copy, which holds only in-frame ones; the method was immunoSEQ multiplex PCR. The sample carries approximately 170,000 clones, around 84% recorded once. General study results and limits: In a later analysis, the majority of CMV-associated beta chains seemingly showed HLA restriction. Later analysis associated a missense DCLRE1C variant with TCR beta V- and J-gene trimming. Excluded were some V segments that proved indistinguishable, including TRBV6-2 and TRBV6-3.

Those who donated were healthy bone marrow donors. The TCR sequence derives from a boy aged 2 to 10 in good health and CMV-seronegative. The V call is TRBV10-2, the J call TRBJ2-5, with D possibly being TRBD2 (5 bases). The source material was PBMCs. CDR3 in amino acids: CASSESRAGETQYF. CDR3 nucleotide sequence: TGCGCCAGCAGTGAGTCGCGGGCAGGAGAGACCCAGTACTTC.